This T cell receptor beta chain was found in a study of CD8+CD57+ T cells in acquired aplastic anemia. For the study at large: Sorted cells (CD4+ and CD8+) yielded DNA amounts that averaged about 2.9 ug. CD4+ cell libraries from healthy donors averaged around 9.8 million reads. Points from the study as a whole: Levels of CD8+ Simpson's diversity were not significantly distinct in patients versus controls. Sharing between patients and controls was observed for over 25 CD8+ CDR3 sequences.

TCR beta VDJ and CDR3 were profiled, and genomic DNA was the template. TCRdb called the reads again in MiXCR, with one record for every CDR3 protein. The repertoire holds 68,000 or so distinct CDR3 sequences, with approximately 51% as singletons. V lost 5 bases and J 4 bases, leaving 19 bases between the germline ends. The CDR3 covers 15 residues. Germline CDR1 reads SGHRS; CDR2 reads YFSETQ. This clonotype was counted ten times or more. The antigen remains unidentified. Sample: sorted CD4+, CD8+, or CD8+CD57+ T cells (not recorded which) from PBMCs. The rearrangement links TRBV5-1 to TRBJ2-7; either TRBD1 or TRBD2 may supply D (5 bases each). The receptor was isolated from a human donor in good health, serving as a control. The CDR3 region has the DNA TGCGCCAGCAGGCCCGGGGCACCCGATCCATACGAGCAGTACTTC. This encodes CASRPGAPDPYEQYF.